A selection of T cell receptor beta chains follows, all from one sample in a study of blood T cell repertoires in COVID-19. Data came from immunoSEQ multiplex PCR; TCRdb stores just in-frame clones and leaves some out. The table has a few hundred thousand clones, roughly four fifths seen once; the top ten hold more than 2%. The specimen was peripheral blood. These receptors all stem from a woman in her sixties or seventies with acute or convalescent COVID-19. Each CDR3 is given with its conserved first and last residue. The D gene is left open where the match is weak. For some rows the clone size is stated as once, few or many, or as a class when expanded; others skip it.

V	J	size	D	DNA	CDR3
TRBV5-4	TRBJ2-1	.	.	TGTGCCAGCAGTCCGTGGGGGGGCCGGGGGAATGAGCAGTTCTTC	CASSPWGGRGNEQFF
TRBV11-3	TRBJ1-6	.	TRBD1	TGTGCCAGCAGGGACCGGGACAGGGTTGAGATTTCACCCCTCCACTTT	CASRDRDRVEISPLHF
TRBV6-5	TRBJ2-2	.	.	TGTGCCAGCCTTACTCCGAACACCGGGGAGCTGTTTTTT	CASLTPNTGELFF
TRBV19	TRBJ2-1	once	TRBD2	TGTGCTCTGACCGGGACTAGCGGGGGGGCTCCGATCTTC	CALTGTSGGAPIF
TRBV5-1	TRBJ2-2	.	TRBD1	TGCGCCAGCAGCCCGGGACAGGCGAACACCGGGGAGCTGTTTTTT	CASSPGQANTGELFF
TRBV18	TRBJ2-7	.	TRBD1	TGTGCCAGCTCACAAGGGACAGCGTCTTATGGCAAGTACTTC	CASSQGTASYGKYF
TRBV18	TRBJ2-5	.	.	TGTGCCAGCTCACAGACTAGTCGCTACGAGACCCAGTACTTC	CASSQTSRYETQYF
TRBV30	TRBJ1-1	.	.	TGTGCCTGGAGAGAAAGCCAGGGTGAAGCTTTCTTT	CAWRESQGEAFF
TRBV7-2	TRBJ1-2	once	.	TGTGCCAGCAGCTTAGCACAGGGAGATGGCTACACCTTC	CASSLAQGDGYTF
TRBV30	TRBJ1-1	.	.	TGTGCCTGGACCCGGACAGCGAACACTGAAGCTTTCTTT	CAWTRTANTEAFF
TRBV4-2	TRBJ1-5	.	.	TGTGCCAGCAGCCAAGACGGGGTCGGTGGCAATCAGCCCCAGCATTTT	CASSQDGVGGNQPQHF
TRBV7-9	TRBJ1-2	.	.	TGTGCCAGCAGCCCCCTACTGGTGGACTATGGCTACACCTTC	CASSPLLVDYGYTF
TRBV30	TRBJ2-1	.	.	TGTGCCTGGAGGGGACTCTTCTCCTACAATGAGCAGTTCTTC	CAWRGLFSYNEQFF
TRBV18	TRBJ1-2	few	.	TGTGCCAGCTCACCACCTGACAGCAACTATGGCTACACCTTC	CASSPPDSNYGYTF
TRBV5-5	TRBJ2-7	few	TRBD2	TGTGCCAGCGGGGGAGGGCCAGGTTCCTACGAGCAGTACTTC	CASGGGPGSYEQYF
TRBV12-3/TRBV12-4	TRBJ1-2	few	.	TGTGCCAGCAGTTTAGGGGCAGGGAAGAGCTACACCTTC	CASSLGAGKSYTF
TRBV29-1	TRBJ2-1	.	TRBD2	TGCAGCGTTATGAGCGGGAACCACAATGAGCAGTTCTTC	CSVMSGNHNEQFF
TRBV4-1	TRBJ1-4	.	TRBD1	TGCGCCAGCAGCCAGAGCTCGGGACAGGGGACTGAAAAACTGTTTTTT	CASSQSSGQGTEKLFF
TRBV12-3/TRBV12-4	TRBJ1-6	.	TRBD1	TGTGCCAGCAGTGAGGGGGCTAGTTCACCCCTCCACTTT	CASSEGASSPLHF
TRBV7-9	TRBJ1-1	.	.	TGTGCCAGCAGCCCCCCCCCATTGAACACTGAAGCTTTCTTT	CASSPPPLNTEAFF
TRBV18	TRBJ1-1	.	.	TGTGCCAGCTCAATTACAAGTAGCGTCGCTGAAGCTTTCTTT	CASSITSSVAEAFF
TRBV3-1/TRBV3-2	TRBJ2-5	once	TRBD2	TGTGCCAGCAGCTCGGGGGGTGCAGGGACCCAGTACTTC	CASSSGGAGTQYF
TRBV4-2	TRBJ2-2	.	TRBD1	TGTGCCAGCAGCCAAGTAGACAGGGGGCGGGCGGGGTACACCGGGGAGCTGTTTTTT	CASSQVDRGRAGYTGELFF
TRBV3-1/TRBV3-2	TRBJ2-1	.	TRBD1	TGTGCCAGCAGCCAAAGAATGCCAGGGGGCAATGAGCAGTTCTTC	CASSQRMPGGNEQFF
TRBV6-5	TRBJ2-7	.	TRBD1	TGTGCCAGCAGTTACGGGACAGCCTCCTACGAGCAGTACTTC	CASSYGTASYEQYF
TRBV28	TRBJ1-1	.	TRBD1	TGTGCCACCCGACAGGGAGAAGCTTTCTTT	CATRQGEAFF
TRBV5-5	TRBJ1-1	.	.	TGTGCCAGCAGCCTACAGGTCCTCACTGAAGCTTTCTTT	CASSLQVLTEAFF
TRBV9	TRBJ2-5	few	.	TGTGCCAGCAGCGACCTAGCCGAGGGAGAGACCCAGTACTTC	CASSDLAEGETQYF
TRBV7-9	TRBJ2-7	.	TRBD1	TGTGCCAGCAACAAAGACAGGGATCTCTACGAGCAGTACTTC	CASNKDRDLYEQYF
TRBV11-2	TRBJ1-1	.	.	TGTGCCAGCAGCTCTCGTTCTTCCACTGAAGCTTTCTTT	CASSSRSSTEAFF
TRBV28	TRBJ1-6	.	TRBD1	TGTGCCAGCACTTCGAGCAGGGGGCAAGTGGTAATGGATTCACCCCTCCACTTT	CASTSSRGQVVMDSPLHF
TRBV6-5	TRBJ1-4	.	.	TGTGCCAGCAGTTACTCGTGGCAGATCAATGAAAAACTGTTTTTT	CASSYSWQINEKLFF
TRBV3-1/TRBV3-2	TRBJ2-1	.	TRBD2	TGTGCCAGCAGCCAAAGACTAGCGGGGGCCTACAATGAGCAGTTCTTC	CASSQRLAGAYNEQFF
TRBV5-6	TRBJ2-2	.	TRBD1	TGTGCCAGCAGCTTGCGCCAGACAGGGCCCGGGGAGCTGTTTTTT	CASSLRQTGPGELFF
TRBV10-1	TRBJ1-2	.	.	TGCGCCAGCAGTGAGATGGAAAACATCCTCCGGGGTTATGGCTACACCTTC	CASSEMENILRGYGYTF
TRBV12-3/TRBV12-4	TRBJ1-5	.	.	TGTGCCAGCAGTCTTACACGTTATCAGCCCCAGCATTTT	CASSLTRYQPQHF
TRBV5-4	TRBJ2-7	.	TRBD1	TGTGCCAGCAGCCCGGACAGGGGCTACGAGCAGTACTTC	CASSPDRGYEQYF
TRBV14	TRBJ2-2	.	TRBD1	TGTGCCAGCAGCAGGACAGGCGCGAACACCGGGGAGCTGTTTTTT	CASSRTGANTGELFF
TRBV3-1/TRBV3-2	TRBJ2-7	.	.	TGTGCCAGCAGAGGAGTGGACGAGCAGTACTTC	CASRGVDEQYF
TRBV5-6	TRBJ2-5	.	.	TGTGCCAGCAGCTTCTCAGGGGTAGAGACCCAGTACTTC	CASSFSGVETQYF
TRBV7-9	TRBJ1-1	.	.	TGTGCCAGCGGCAGGACAGACGGGCAGGCTTTCTTT	CASGRTDGQAFF
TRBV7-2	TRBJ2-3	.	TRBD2	TGTGCCAGCAGCCCTAGCGGGGGGGACGCGCAGTATTTT	CASSPSGGDAQYF
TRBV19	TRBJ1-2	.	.	TGTGCCAGTAGCCGCGACAGATTAGGCTCCTATGGCTACACCTTC	CASSRDRLGSYGYTF
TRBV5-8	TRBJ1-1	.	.	TGTGCCAGCAGCTCCCTATCAGCTTTCTTT	CASSSLSAFF
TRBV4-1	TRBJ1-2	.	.	TGCGCCAGCAGCCAAGCAGCGACAGGCGCTTATGGCTACACCTTC	CASSQAATGAYGYTF
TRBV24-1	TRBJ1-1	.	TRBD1	TGTGCCACCAGTGATTTAACGACAGGGGCTATGAACACTGAAGCTTTCTTT	CATSDLTTGAMNTEAFF
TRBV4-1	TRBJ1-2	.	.	TGCGCCAGCAGCCAAGTCGGAGTAGGCCAATCGGCCGGCTACACCTTC	CASSQVGVGQSAGYTF
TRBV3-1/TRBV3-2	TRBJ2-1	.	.	TGTGCCAGCAGCCGAACTGGTGAGCAGTTCTTC	CASSRTGEQFF
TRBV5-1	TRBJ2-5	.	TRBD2	TGCGCCAGCAGCCAGGGACTAGCGGGTCAAGAGACCCAGTACTTC	CASSQGLAGQETQYF
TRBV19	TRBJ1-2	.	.	TGTGCCAGTAGTCAATTCTTGACAGTGGAGGGTTTGGTTCGGGGCTACACCTTC	CASSQFLTVEGLVRGYTF
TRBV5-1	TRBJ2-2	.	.	TGCGCCAGCAGCTTGGCCTTTCTAGGAGCCGGGGAGCTGTTTTTT	CASSLAFLGAGELFF
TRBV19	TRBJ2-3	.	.	TGTGCCACGAAAAGGAGGGGCGGGCGCCAGTCCACAGATACGCAGTATTTT	CATKRRGGRQSTDTQYF
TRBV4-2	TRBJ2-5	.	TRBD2	TGTGCCAGCAGCCAAGGAACCGGGGGGGAACAGACCCAGTACTTC	CASSQGTGGEQTQYF
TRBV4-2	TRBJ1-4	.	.	TGTGCCAGCAGCTCAGCGGTAAGGACAGATGAAAAACTGTTTTTT	CASSSAVRTDEKLFF
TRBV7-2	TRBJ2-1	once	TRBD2	TGTGCCAGCAGCTTCTGGGCGGGGGGCCGAGGGCGCGATGAGCAGTTCTTC	CASSFWAGGRGRDEQFF
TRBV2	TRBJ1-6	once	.	TGTGCCAGCAGGCCGGGACACCTGAATTCACCCCTCCACTTT	CASRPGHLNSPLHF
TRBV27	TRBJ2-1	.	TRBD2	TGTGCCAGCAGTTTACTAGCGGGGGGGCCTGTGGAACATGAGCAGTTCTTC	CASSLLAGGPVEHEQFF
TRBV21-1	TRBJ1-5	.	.	TGTGCCAGCAGCAAAGACTGTACGGCCCCAGAGCGACCAGAAAATCAGCCCCAGCATTTT	CASSKDCTAPERPENQPQHF
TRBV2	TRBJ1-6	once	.	TGTGCCAGCACAGGCAGGGCTACTTCACCCCTCCACTTT	CASTGRATSPLHF
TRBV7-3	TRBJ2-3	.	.	TGTGCCAGCAGCCCGGGCCAAGGAGGTAGCACAGATACGCAGTATTTT	CASSPGQGGSTDTQYF